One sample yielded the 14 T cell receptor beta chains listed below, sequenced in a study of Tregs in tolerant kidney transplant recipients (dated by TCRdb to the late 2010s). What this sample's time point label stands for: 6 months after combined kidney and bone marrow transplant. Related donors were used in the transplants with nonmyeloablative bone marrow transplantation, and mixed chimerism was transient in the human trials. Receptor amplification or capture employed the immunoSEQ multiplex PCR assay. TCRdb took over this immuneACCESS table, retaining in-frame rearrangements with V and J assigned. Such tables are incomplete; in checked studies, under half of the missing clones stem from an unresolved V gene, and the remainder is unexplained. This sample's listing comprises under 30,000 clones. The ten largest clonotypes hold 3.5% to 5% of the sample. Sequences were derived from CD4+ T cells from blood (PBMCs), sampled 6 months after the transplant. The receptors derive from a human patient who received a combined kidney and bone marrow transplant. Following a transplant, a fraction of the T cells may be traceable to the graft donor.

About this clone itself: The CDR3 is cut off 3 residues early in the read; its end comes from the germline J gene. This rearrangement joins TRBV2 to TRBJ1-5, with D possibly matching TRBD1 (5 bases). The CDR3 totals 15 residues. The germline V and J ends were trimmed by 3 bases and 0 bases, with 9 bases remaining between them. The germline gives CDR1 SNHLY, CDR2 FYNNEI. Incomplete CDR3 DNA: TGTGCCAGCAGTGAGAGGGGTCTTAGCAATCAGCCC. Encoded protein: CASSERGLSNQP. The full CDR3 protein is CASSERGLSNQPQHF.

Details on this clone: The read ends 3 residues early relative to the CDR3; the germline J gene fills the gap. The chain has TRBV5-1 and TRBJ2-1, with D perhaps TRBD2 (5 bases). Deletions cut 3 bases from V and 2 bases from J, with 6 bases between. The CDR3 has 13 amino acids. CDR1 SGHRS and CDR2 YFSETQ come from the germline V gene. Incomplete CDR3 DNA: TGCGCCAGCAGCTATAGCGCCTACAATGAG. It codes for CASSYSAYNE. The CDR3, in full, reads CASSYSAYNEQFF.

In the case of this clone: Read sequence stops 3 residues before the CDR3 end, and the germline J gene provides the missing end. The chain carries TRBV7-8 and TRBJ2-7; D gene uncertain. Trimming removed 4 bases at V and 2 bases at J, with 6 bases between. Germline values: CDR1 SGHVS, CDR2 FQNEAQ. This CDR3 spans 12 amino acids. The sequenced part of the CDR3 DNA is TGTGCCAGCAGCTCAAGCCCCTACGAG. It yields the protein CASSSSPYE. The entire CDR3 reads CASSSSPYEQYF.

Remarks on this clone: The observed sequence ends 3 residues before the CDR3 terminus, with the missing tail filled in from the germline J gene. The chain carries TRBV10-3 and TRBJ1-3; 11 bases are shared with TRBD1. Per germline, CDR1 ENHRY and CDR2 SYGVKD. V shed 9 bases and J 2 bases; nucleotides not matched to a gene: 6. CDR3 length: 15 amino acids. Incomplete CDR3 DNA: TGTGCCATTTTCCCGGGACAGGGGGCTGGAAACACC. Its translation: CAIFPGQGAGNT. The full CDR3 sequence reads CAIFPGQGAGNTIYF.

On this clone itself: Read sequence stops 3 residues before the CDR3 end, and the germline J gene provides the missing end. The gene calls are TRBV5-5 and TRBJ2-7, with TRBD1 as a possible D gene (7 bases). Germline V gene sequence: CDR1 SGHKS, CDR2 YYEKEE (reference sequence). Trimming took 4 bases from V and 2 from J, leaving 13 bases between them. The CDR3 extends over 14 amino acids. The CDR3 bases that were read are TGTGCCAGCAGCGAATCAGGGGGGCCCTACGAG. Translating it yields CASSESGGPYE. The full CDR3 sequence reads CASSESGGPYEQYF.

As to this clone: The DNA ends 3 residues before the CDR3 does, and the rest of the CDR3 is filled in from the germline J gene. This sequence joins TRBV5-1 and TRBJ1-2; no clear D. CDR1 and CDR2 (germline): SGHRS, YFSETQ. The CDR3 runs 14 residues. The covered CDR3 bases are TGCGCCAGCAGCTTGGAGTCGGGGAAGTTGGGC. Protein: CASSLESGKLG. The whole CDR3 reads CASSLESGKLGYTF.

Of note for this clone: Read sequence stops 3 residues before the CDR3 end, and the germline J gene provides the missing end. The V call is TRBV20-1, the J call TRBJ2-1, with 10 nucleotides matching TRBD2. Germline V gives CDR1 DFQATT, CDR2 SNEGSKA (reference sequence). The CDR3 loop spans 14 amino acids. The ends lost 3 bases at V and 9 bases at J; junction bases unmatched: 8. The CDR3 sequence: CSARSSGSPIEQFF. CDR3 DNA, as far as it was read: TGCAGTGCTAGGTCTAGCGGGAGTCCCATTGAG.

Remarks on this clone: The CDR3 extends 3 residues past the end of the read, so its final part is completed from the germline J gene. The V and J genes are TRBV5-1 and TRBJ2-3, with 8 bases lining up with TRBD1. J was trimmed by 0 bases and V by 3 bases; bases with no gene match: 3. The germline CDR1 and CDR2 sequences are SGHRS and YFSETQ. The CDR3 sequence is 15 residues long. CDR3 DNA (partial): TGCGCCAGCAGCTACAGGGGGGTAAGCACAGATACG. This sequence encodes CASSYRGVSTDT. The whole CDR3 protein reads CASSYRGVSTDTQYF.

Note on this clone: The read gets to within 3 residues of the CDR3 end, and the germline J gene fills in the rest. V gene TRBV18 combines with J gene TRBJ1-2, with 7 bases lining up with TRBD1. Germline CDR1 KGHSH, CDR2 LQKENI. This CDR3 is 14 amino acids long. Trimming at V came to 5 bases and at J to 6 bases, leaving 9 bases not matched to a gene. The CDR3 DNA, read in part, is TGTGCCAGCTCATCGGACAGGTCCCCCCATGGC. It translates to CASSSDRSPHG. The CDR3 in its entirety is CASSSDRSPHGYTF.

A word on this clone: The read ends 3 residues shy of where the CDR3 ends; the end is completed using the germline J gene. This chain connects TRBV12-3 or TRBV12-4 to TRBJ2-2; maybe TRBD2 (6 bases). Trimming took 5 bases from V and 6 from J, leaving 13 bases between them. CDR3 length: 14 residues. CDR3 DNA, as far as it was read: TGTGCCAGCAGTGAATCAGGGAGGTCCGGGGAG. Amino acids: CASSESGRSGE. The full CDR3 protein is CASSESGRSGELFF.

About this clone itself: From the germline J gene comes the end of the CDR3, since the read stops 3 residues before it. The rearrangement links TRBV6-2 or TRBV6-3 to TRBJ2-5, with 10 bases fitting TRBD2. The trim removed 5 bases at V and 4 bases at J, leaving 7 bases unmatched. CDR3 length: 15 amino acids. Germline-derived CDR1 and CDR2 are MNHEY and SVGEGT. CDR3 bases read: TGTGCCAGCAGTATGGAGCGGGAGGGCCTAGAGACC. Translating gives CASSMEREGLET. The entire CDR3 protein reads CASSMEREGLETQYF.

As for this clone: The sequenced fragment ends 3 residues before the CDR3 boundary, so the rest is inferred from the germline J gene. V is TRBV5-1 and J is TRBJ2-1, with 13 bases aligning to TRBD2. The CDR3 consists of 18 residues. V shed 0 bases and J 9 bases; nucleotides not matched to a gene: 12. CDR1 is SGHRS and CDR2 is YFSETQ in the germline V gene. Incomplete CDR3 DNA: TGCGCCAGCAGCTTGGTGGGGACTAGCGGGAATGTCTGGGGTGAG. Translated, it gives CASSLVGTSGNVWGE. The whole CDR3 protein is CASSLVGTSGNVWGEQFF.

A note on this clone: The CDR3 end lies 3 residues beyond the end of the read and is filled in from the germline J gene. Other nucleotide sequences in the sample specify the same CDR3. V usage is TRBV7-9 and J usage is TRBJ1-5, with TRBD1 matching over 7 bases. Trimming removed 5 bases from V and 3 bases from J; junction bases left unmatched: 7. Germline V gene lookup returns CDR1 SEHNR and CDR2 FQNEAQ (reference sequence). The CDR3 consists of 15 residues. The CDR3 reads CASSLSTGLNQPQHF. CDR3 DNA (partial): TGTGCCAGCAGCCTATCGACAGGGCTCAATCAGCCC. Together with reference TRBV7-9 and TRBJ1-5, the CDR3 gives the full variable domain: DTGVSQNPRHKITKRGQNVTFRCDPISEHNRLYWYRQTLGQGPEFLTYFQNEAQLEKSRLLSDRFSAERPKGSFSTLEIQRTEQGDSAMYLCASSLSTGLNQPQHFGDGTRLSIL.

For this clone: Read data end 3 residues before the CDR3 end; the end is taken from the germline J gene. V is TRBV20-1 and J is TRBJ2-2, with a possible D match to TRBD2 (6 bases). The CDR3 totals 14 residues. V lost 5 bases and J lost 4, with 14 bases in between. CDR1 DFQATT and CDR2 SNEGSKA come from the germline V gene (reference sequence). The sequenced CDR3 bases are TGCAGTGCTGACGATGTGCGGGGCACCGGGGAG. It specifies CSADDVRGTGE. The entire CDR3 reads CSADDVRGTGELFF.